This is a list of T cell receptor beta chains from one sample in a study of T cell clonotyping in hematopoietic cell transplantation. Assay used: immunoSEQ multiplex PCR; TCRdb lists only in-frame clones, some missing. The sample includes some 4,600 clones, approximately 80% of them seen just once. The sequenced sample was peripheral blood mononuclear cells, obtained 100 days after allogeneic stem cell transplant. All receptors come from a female patient aged 45 to 65 who had an allogeneic stem cell transplant from an unrelated donor, so the T cells may come from the graft donor. Some clones in this sample may be carry-over from other donors' samples. CDR3s include the opening cysteine and the closing phenylalanine or tryptophan. The order of the fields is CDR3 length, J gene, clone size, V gene, D gene, CDR3 protein, CDR3 DNA. A D gene is named only where the DNA matches it firmly. Not every row has a clone size; where given, it reads once, few, many or a size class.

12,TRBJ1-2,NA,TRBV7-9,TRBD1,CAVGGAGYGYTF,TGTGCCGTAGGGGGCGCCGGCTATGGCTACACCTTC
10,TRBJ1-2,hyperexpanded,TRBV19,NA,CATEAYGYTF,TGTGCCACTGAGGCCTATGGCTACACCTTC
15,TRBJ2-6,NA,TRBV5-1,TRBD1,CASSPGGAGANVLTF,TGCGCCAGCAGCCCAGGGGGCGCTGGGGCCAACGTCCTGACTTTC
16,TRBJ1-5,NA,TRBV6-6,TRBD1,CASCADRGGRLQPQHF,TGTGCCAGTTGTGCGGACAGGGGAGGTAGACTTCAGCCCCAGCATTTT
15,TRBJ2-7,NA,TRBV27,TRBD2,CASSLWGGGAYEQYF,TGTGCCAGCAGTTTATGGGGCGGGGGGGCCTACGAGCAGTACTTC
17,TRBJ2-5,NA,TRBV7-2,NA,CASSLYSRLGEEETQYF,TGTGCCAGCAGCTTATATTCCAGGTTAGGGGAGGAAGAGACCCAGTACTTC
15,TRBJ2-2,few,TRBV5-4,NA,CASSRDSLLSGELFF,TGTGCCAGCAGCAGGGACTCCCTCTTATCCGGGGAGCTGTTTTTT
12,TRBJ2-3,NA,TRBV15,NA,CATSRQKDTQYF,TGTGCCACCAGCAGACAGAAAGATACGCAGTATTTT
17,TRBJ2-3,NA,TRBV4-2,TRBD2,CASSQVSAGANTDTQYF,TGTGCCAGCAGCCAAGTTTCAGCGGGGGCCAACACAGATACGCAGTATTTT
14,TRBJ2-3,NA,TRBV19,NA,CASSTTSGADTQYF,TGTGCCAGTAGTACTACCTCAGGGGCAGATACGCAGTATTTT
13,TRBJ2-7,NA,TRBV6-1,NA,CASSTGAYYEQYF,TGTGCCAGCAGCACCGGGGCCTACTACGAGCAGTACTTC
15,TRBJ2-1,medium-sized,TRBV19,TRBD2,CASRITSGEYNEQFF,TGTGCCAGTCGGATAACTAGCGGGGAATACAATGAGCAGTTCTTC
15,TRBJ2-7,few,TRBV11-3,NA,CASSRTTGGSYEQYF,TGTGCCAGCAGCCGTACCACCGGGGGTTCCTACGAGCAGTACTTC
17,TRBJ1-5,NA,TRBV19,TRBD1,CASSMNPNRGTALAQHF,TGTGCCAGTAGTATGAACCCCAACAGGGGGACGGCGTTAGCCCAGCATTTT
15,TRBJ1-2,medium-sized,TRBV2,TRBD1,CASSEVLRQGNGYTF,TGTGCCAGCAGTGAAGTCTTGAGACAGGGGAATGGCTACACCTTC
15,TRBJ2-7,NA,TRBV11-1,NA,CASSLVPTPSYEQYF,TGTGCCAGCAGCTTAGTCCCGACCCCCTCCTACGAGCAGTACTTC
14,TRBJ2-6,NA,TRBV6-1,TRBD1,CASLRGPGANVLTF,TGTGCCAGCCTCAGGGGGCCTGGGGCCAACGTCCTGACTTTC
15,TRBJ2-7,NA,TRBV15,TRBD1,CATSREGDRPYEQYF,TGTGCCACCAGCAGAGAGGGGGACAGACCCTACGAGCAGTACTTC
14,TRBJ1-2,NA,TRBV10-3,TRBD1,CAISEGQGYYGYTF,TGTGCCATCAGTGAGGGACAGGGCTACTATGGCTACACCTTC
14,TRBJ2-5,NA,TRBV5-1,NA,CASSANRIQETQYF,TGCGCCAGCAGCGCAAACAGAATCCAAGAGACCCAGTACTTC
14,TRBJ2-1,NA,TRBV6-5,NA,CASSPTHSYNEQFF,TGTGCCAGCAGTCCTACCCACAGCTACAATGAGCAGTTCTTC
15,TRBJ2-2,NA,TRBV5-6,NA,CASSLAGGPLGELFF,TGTGCCAGCAGCTTGGCCGGCGGCCCTCTCGGGGAGCTGTTTTTT
14,TRBJ1-6,few,TRBV2,NA,CASGVGGYNSPLHF,TGTGCCAGCGGGGTTGGGGGTTATAATTCACCCCTCCACTTT
19,TRBJ2-6,medium-sized,TRBV7-9,NA,CASSPAMKDSLSGANVLTF,TGTGCCAGCAGCCCCGCGATGAAGGACTCCCTCTCTGGGGCCAACGTCCTGACTTTC
12,TRBJ1-1,NA,TRBV7-2,NA,CASSFMGTEAFF,TGTGCCAGCAGCTTCATGGGCACTGAAGCTTTCTTT
12,TRBJ2-7,medium-sized,TRBV14,NA,CASSPANYEQYF,TGTGCCAGCAGCCCGGCCAACTACGAGCAGTACTTC
12,TRBJ1-1,NA,TRBV29-1,NA,CSVARGNTEAFF,TGCAGCGTTGCCAGGGGGAACACTGAAGCTTTCTTT
18,TRBJ1-5,NA,TRBV15,NA,CATSRDRVRGLGNQPQHF,TGTGCCACCAGCAGAGATCGTGTCCGGGGTCTGGGCAATCAGCCCCAGCATTTT
14,TRBJ1-4,NA,TRBV15,NA,CATSYGATNEKLFF,TGTGCCACCAGTTACGGTGCAACTAATGAAAAACTGTTTTTT
13,TRBJ1-1,NA,TRBV2,NA,CASRYTGSSEAFF,TGTGCCAGCAGGTACACAGGGTCCTCTGAAGCTTTCTTT
13,TRBJ2-7,few,TRBV5-4,NA,CASSLTASYEQYF,TGTGCCAGCAGCTTGACGGCTTCCTACGAGCAGTACTTC
10,TRBJ1-5,few,TRBV29-1,NA,CSVDPQPQHF,TGCAGCGTTGACCCGCAGCCCCAGCATTTT
15,TRBJ1-5,NA,TRBV21-1,NA,CASSKDSDSNQPQHF,TGTGCCAGCAGCAAAGACAGCGATAGCAATCAGCCCCAGCATTTT
16,TRBJ1-5,NA,TRBV5-1,NA,CASSLGTTGNSQPQHF,TGCGCCAGCAGCTTGGGGACCACAGGGAACAGTCAGCCCCAGCATTTT
14,TRBJ2-7,NA,TRBV19,NA,CASSGGATGYEQYF,TGTGCCAGCTCAGGGGGGGCTACCGGTTACGAGCAGTACTTC
16,TRBJ2-5,NA,TRBV15,NA,CATSRGEEGGPETQYF,TGTGCCACCAGCAGGGGCGAGGAGGGGGGCCCAGAGACCCAGTACTTC
15,TRBJ1-2,NA,TRBV4-1,NA,CASSQEGVRGNGYTF,TGCGCCAGCAGCCAAGAAGGTGTTAGGGGGAATGGCTACACCTTC
12,TRBJ2-7,NA,TRBV29-1,TRBD1,CSVLGTAYEQYF,TGCAGCGTACTCGGGACAGCCTACGAGCAGTACTTC
12,TRBJ1-2,large,TRBV6-5,NA,CASSTRFGGYTF,TGTGCCAGCAGTACCAGGTTTGGTGGCTACACCTTC
13,TRBJ1-4,NA,TRBV11-2,NA,CASSLTFNEKLFF,TGTGCCAGCAGCTTAACGTTTAATGAAAAACTGTTTTTT
16,TRBJ2-1,NA,TRBV4-1,NA,CASSQEGGYGIHEQFF,TGCGCCAGCAGCCAAGAAGGGGGATATGGGATACATGAGCAGTTCTTC
11,TRBJ1-1,NA,TRBV19,NA,CASSIWVEAFF,TGTGCCAGTAGTATTTGGGTTGAAGCTTTCTTT
14,TRBJ2-1,NA,TRBV4-1,NA,CASSQGQEYNEQFF,TGCGCCAGCAGCCAAGGACAGGAGTACAATGAGCAGTTCTTC